One and the same sample provided the 26 T cell receptor beta chains below, sequenced in a study of beta chain features in type 1 diabetes. All of the isolated RNA was reverse transcribed, so expressed TCRB transcripts were sequenced. The assay was immunoSEQ multiplex PCR, and TCRdb's table has in-frame clones only and misses some. This sample has about 230,000 clones; 9.6% occur once, and the top ten carry just under 0.035%. The sequencing sample was made of naive CD4+ T cells from blood. The receptor set was obtained from a woman between 18 and 29 years old in good health.

There are a few counts of this clone. An end of the junction does not agree with germline; a read error may underlie this. This sequence joins TRBV7-8 and TRBJ1-2; 7 nucleotides align to TRBD1. The CDR3 consists of 15 residues. Germline CDR1 is SGHVS and CDR2 is FQNEAQ. The DNA of the CDR3 is TGTGCCAGCAGCAGATTTACAGGGGCCAACTTTGGCTACACCTTC. Translation: CASSRFTGANFGYTF.

The genes are TRBV7-2 and TRBJ2-1; 7 bases are shared with TRBD2. V trimming: 2 bases; J trimming: 0 bases; junction bases outside the gene matches: 4. This CDR3 is 16 amino acids long. Germline assignment: CDR1 SGHTA and CDR2 FQGNSA. Written as DNA, the CDR3 is TGTGCCAGCAGCTTAAGGCGGACTAGCTCCTACAATGAGCAGTTCTTC. It translates to CASSLRRTSSYNEQFF.

The chain is built from TRBV28 and TRBJ1-2; a weak D match, TRBD1 (5 bases). The CDR3 is made up of 13 amino acids. Germline values: CDR1 MDHEN, CDR2 SYDVKM. V was clipped by 3 bases and J by 7 bases, with 12 bases between them. Here the CDR3 reads CASSLPGGGGYTF. Here the CDR3 DNA reads TGTGCCAGCAGTTTGCCGGGGGGAGGTGGCTACACCTTC.

The chain is built from TRBV5-1 and TRBJ1-1; D is uncertain. Trimming stripped 0 bases from V and 3 bases from J, with 9 bases between. Germline CDR1 reads SGHRS; CDR2 reads YFSETQ. The CDR3 contains 14 residues. DNA for the CDR3: TGCGCCAGCAGCTTGGCGGTGAGAGACACTGAAGCTTTCTTT. It yields the protein CASSLAVRDTEAFF. The complete variable domain, with remaining parts taken from reference TRBV5-1 and TRBJ1-1, reads KAGVTQTPRYLIKTRGQQVTLSCSPISGHRSVSWYQQTPGQGLQFLFEYFSETQRNKGNFPGRFSGRQFSNSRSEMNVSTLELGDSALYLCASSLAVRDTEAFFGQGTRLTVV.

The chain recombines TRBV9 with TRBJ2-5; D not resolved. The CDR3 sequence is 13 residues long. V was trimmed by 0 bases and J by 5 bases, leaving 8 bases between them. Germline values: CDR1 SGDLS, CDR2 YYNGEE. CDR3 sequence: CASSVGGWETQYF. The CDR3 nucleotides read TGTGCCAGCAGCGTAGGCGGCTGGGAGACCCAGTACTTC.

This chain links TRBV6-5 with TRBJ2-5; 9 bases are shared with TRBD2. The CDR3 contains 14 residues. Germline trimming cut 8 bases from V and 5 bases from J; bases unmatched to any gene: 9. The germline V gene encodes CDR1 MNHEY and CDR2 SVGAGI. The CDR3 region has the DNA TGTGCCAGCCCCACCCCCAGCGGGAGGGAGACCCAGTACTTC. Residues: CASPTPSGRETQYF.

The rearrangement joins TRBV2 to TRBJ1-2; possible D gene TRBD1, 5 bases. V lost 6 bases, J lost 1 base, and 24 bases lay in between. CDR1 and CDR2 (germline): SNHLY, FYNNEI. This CDR3 spans 18 amino acids. The CDR3 DNA reads TGTGCCAGCAGGGGCCTCGGGGGGTTTACAACAGATAACTATGGCTACACCTTC. As protein: CASRGLGGFTTDNYGYTF. Complete variable domain (other parts from reference TRBV2 and TRBJ1-2): EPEVTQTPSHQVTQMGQEVILRCVPISNHLYFYWYRQILGQKVEFLVSFYNNEISEKSEIFDDQFSVERPDGSNFTLKIRSTKLEDSAMYFCASRGLGGFTTDNYGYTFGSGTRLTVV.

This clone was detected a few times. The V gene is TRBV5-1, the J gene TRBJ2-7; 11 bases align to TRBD2. Per germline, CDR1 SGHRS and CDR2 YFSETQ. The length of the CDR3 is 15 residues. J was trimmed by 6 bases and V by 0 bases; bases with no gene match: 5. CDR3 bases: TGCGCCAGCAGCTTGGACCTAGCGGGGGGATTCGAGCAGTACTTC. Translating gives CASSLDLAGGFEQYF.

This chain links TRBV18 with TRBJ2-3, with 9 bases identical to TRBD2. CDR3 length equals 13 residues. Germline CDR1 is KGHSH and CDR2 is LQKENI. V was pared by 8 bases and J by 4 bases, with 4 bases of the junction left unmatched. CDR3 residues: CASKAGGPDTQYF. The CDR3 DNA sequence: TGTGCCAGCAAGGCGGGAGGGCCAGATACGCAGTATTTT.

This clone occurred many times. The rearrangement links TRBV4-1 to TRBJ2-1, with TRBD1 as a possible D gene (5 bases). The CDR3 is made up of 14 amino acids. Germline CDR1 reads MGHRA; CDR2 reads YSYEKL. With 5 bases removed from V and 6 bases from J, the gap between germline ends came to 14 bases. The CDR3, as DNA: TGCGCCAGCAGCACTCAAGCAGGGCTCAATGAGCAGTTCTTC. This sequence encodes CASSTQAGLNEQFF.

This clone was counted a few times. The chain carries TRBV11-2 and TRBJ2-2; 11 bases align to TRBD2. The CDR3 is 16 residues long. The germline CDR1 and CDR2 sequences are SGHAT and FQNNGV. The V and J ends lost 3 bases and 3 bases, in that order; junction bases with no gene match: 3. The CDR3 here is CASSFSGGADTGELFF. In DNA form, the CDR3 reads TGTGCCAGCAGCTTTAGCGGGGGGGCCGACACCGGGGAGCTGTTTTTT.

This clone was recorded a few times. The V call is TRBV19, the J call TRBJ1-2; TRBD1 matches 7 bases. This CDR3 has 13 amino acids. After removal of 6 bases from V and 7 bases from J, the junction contained 8 bases not matched to a gene. The germline gives CDR1 LNHDA, CDR2 SQIVND (reference sequence). The CDR3 spells CASRPTGNGGYTF. Written as DNA, the CDR3 is TGTGCCAGTAGGCCGACAGGGAACGGTGGCTACACCTTC.

This clone came up a few times. CDR3 sequence reads: CASSTGTSGIYEQYF. The CDR3 DNA is TGCGCCAGCAGCACTGGGACTAGCGGGATCTACGAGCAGTACTTC. This chain links TRBV5-1 with TRBJ2-7; 13 bases agree with TRBD2. CDR1 is SGHRS, CDR2 YFSETQ, per germline. V trimming: 4 bases; J trimming: 3 bases; junction bases outside the gene matches: 4. The CDR3 spans 15 residues.

The V call is TRBV5-1, the J call TRBJ1-2, with TRBD1 as a possible D gene (6 bases). This CDR3 has 15 residues. V was clipped by 4 bases and J by 7 bases, with 20 bases between them. Germline lookup yields CDR1 SGHRS and CDR2 YFSETQ. CDR3 residues: CASSVGQSSWGGYTF. The DNA of the CDR3 is TGCGCCAGCAGCGTCGGACAGAGCTCTTGGGGTGGCTACACCTTC.

The chain has TRBV9 and TRBJ1-2; 12 bases match TRBD1. Germline V lookup: CDR1 SGDLS, CDR2 YYNGEE. The CDR3 is made up of 16 amino acids. J was trimmed by 4 bases and V by 4 bases; bases with no gene match: 8. For the CDR3, the DNA is TGTGCCAGCAGCCTGGGACAGGGGGCTAAAACCTATGGCTACACCTTC. Translated: CASSLGQGAKTYGYTF.

Concerning this clone: A read error may produce the germline difference seen at one junction end. As DNA, the CDR3 is TGTGCCAGCAGCATAGCGGGACACTCCTACAATGAGCAGTTCTTC. This gives the protein CASSIAGHSYNEQFF. This sequence joins TRBV7-9 and TRBJ2-1; 8 nucleotides line up with TRBD2. In germline, CDR1 is SEHNR, CDR2 FQNEAQ (reference sequence). This CDR3 comprises 15 residues.

The chain links TRBV5-1 to TRBJ2-6, with 7 bases fitting TRBD1. This CDR3 region has 17 residues. V gave up 4 bases and J gave up 0 bases; unmatched junction bases: 7. Germline values: CDR1 SGHRS, CDR2 YFSETQ. For the CDR3, the DNA is TGCGCCAGCAGCCCAGGGACAGCCATCTCTGGGGCCAACGTCCTGACTTTC. Protein product: CASSPGTAISGANVLTF.

V is TRBV12-5 and J is TRBJ2-7, with D possibly being TRBD1 (5 bases). Trimming cost V 5 bases and J 10 bases, with 12 bases left between them. Germline values: CDR1 LGHNT, CDR2 FRNRAP. This CDR3 comprises 11 residues. CDR3 sequence reads: CASGPPTDQYF. DNA of the CDR3: TGTGCTAGTGGTCCACCGACAGACCAGTACTTC.

This clone was seen more than once but under ten times. The genes are TRBV9 and TRBJ2-1; 9 positions agree with TRBD2. Germline CDR1 SGDLS, CDR2 YYNGEE. There are 15 residues in the CDR3. Losses at the gene ends were 2 bases for V and 7 bases for J; bases not matched to a gene: 7. CDR3 sequence reads: CASSVGLALSNEQFF. CDR3 DNA: TGTGCCAGCAGCGTGGGACTAGCACTGAGTAATGAGCAGTTCTTC.

The chain is built from TRBV2 and TRBJ2-1; possible D gene TRBD2, 6 bases. V dropped 6 bases and J dropped 3 bases, with 15 bases sitting between them. CDR3 length: 15 amino acids. Germline loops: CDR1 SNHLY, CDR2 FYNNEI. The CDR3 here is CASSIPGLYYNEQFF. CDR3 nucleotide sequence: TGTGCCAGCAGCATACCGGGACTTTACTACAATGAGCAGTTCTTC.

This clone was recorded a few times. The genes are TRBV2 and TRBJ2-2; the match to TRBD1 covers 8 bases. The germline gives CDR1 SNHLY, CDR2 FYNNEI. Germline trimming cut 4 bases from V and 4 bases from J; bases unmatched to any gene: 5. The CDR3 runs to 15 residues. CDR3 loop: CASSGAGGRTGELFF. CDR3 sequence (DNA): TGTGCCAGCAGTGGGGCAGGGGGCCGCACCGGGGAGCTGTTTTTT.

The rearrangement uses TRBV9 and TRBJ1-2; D may be TRBD1 (6 bases). This CDR3 contains 15 residues. The V gene's germline CDR1 is SGDLS and CDR2 YYNGEE. V lost 4 bases and J lost 5, with 18 bases in between. This chain's CDR3 is CASSYTYRVEYGYTF. The CDR3 DNA sequence: TGTGCCAGCAGCTATACCTACAGGGTTGAGTATGGCTACACCTTC.

This sequence joins TRBV29-1 and TRBJ2-7; tentatively, D is TRBD2 (5 bases). CDR3 size: 11 residues. The germline CDR1 and CDR2 sequences are SQVTM and ANQGSEA. Deletions cut 7 bases from V and 2 bases from J, with 9 bases between. For the CDR3, the DNA is TGCAGCGCCGTCGGGGCCTACGAGCAGTACTTC. Its translation: CSAVGAYEQYF.

This rearrangement joins TRBV6-5 to TRBJ1-2; 7 bases fit TRBD1. This CDR3 contains 15 residues. V dropped 1 base and J dropped 2; count of bases not matched to a gene: 4. The germline CDR1 and CDR2 sequences are MNHEY and SVGAGI. In nucleotides, the CDR3 is TGTGCCAGCAGTTACTACAGGGGAAAGAACTATGGCTACACCTTC. Translation gives CASSYYRGKNYGYTF.

The table lists this clone with a few counts. The junction and the germline gene differ at one end; a read error may be behind it. The gene calls are TRBV7-9 and TRBJ2-1, with 7 bases fitting TRBD2. The CDR3 totals 13 residues. Germline V gene lookup returns CDR1 SEHNR and CDR2 FQNEAQ (reference sequence). This chain's CDR3 is CASSLAAHNEQFF. DNA for the CDR3: TGTGCCAGCAGCCTAGCGGCCCACAATGAGCAGTTCTTC.

This clone came up many times. This chain links TRBV19 with TRBJ2-6; D not resolved. Germline loops: CDR1 LNHDA, CDR2 SQIVND (reference sequence). The germline V and J ends were trimmed by 5 bases and 1 base, with 3 bases remaining between them. CDR3 length: 13 amino acids. The CDR3 region is CASSPSGANVLTF. As DNA, the CDR3 is TGTGCCAGTAGTCCTTCTGGGGCCAACGTCCTGACTTTC.